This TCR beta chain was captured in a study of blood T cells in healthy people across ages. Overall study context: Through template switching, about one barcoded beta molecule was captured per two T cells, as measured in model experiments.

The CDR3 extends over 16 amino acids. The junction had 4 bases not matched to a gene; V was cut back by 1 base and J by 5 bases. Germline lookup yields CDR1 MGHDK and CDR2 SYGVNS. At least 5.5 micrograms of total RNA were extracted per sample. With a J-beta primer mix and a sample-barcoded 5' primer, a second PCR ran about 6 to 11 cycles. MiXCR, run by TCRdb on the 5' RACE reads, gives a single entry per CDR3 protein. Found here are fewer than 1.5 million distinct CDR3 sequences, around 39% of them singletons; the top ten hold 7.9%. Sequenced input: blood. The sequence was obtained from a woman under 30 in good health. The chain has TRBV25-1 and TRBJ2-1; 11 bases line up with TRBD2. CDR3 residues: CASSELTSGIDNEQFF. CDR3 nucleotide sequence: TGTGCCAGCAGTGAATTGACTAGCGGGATTGACAATGAGCAGTTCTTC.